This TCR beta chain was recovered during a study of T cell changes during pregnancy in multiple sclerosis (dated by TCRdb to between 2018 and 2021). Some background on the complete study: The study examined how the T cell repertoire changed over the course of pregnancy in women with multiple sclerosis.

As regards this clone: It lacks a known antigen. Per-base quality was not reported, and no clone a single base away is much larger than it.

The CDR3, from cysteine to phenylalanine, totals 17 residues. The only DNA kept is the CDR3, 51 bases in frame from the first base. V is pruned by 4 bases and J by 0 bases, leaving 6 bases of the junction without a gene match. The germline V gene (reference sequence) specifies MNHEY as CDR1 and SMNVEV as CDR2. Libraries were made using the immunoSEQ multiplex PCR assay. TCRdb mirrors the immuneACCESS table, restricted to in-frame sequences. Some clones are absent from its copies; in checked studies, under half trace to an unresolved V gene, and the reason for the others is unknown. This sample lists about 40,000 clones; about 92% were detected once. Less than 0.8% of the sample belongs to the ten largest clones.

Specimen: CD4+ T cells from peripheral blood mononuclear cells, collected in the third trimester of pregnancy. The V gene is TRBV27 and the J gene is TRBJ2-3, and 11 junctional nucleotides match TRBD2. The clonotype was recovered from a female donor with multiple sclerosis, enrolled in a pregnancy study. The DNA reads as follows: TGTGCCAGCAGTTCGTCCGGGACTAGCGGAAGCACAGATACGCAGTATTTT. The encoded protein is CASSSSGTSGSTDTQYF.